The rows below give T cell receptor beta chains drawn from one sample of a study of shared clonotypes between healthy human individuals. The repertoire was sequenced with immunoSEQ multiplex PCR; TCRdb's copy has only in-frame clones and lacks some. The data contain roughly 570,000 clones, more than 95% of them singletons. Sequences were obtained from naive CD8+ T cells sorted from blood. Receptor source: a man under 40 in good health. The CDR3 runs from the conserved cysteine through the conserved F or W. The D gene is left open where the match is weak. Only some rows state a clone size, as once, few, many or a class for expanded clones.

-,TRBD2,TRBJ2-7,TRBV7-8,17,TGTGCCAGCAACGACAGACTAGCGGGAGGTACCAGCTACGAGCAGTACTTC,CASNDRLAGGTSYEQYF
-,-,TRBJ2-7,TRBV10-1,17,TGCGCCAGCAGTGAGAGGGGGGACTCGGAGCGGGCTTACGAGCAGTACTTC,CASSERGDSERAYEQYF
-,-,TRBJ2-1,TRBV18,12,TGTGCCAGCTCGAACTCCCCCAATGAGCAGTTCTTC,CASSNSPNEQFF
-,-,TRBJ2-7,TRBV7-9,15,TGTGCCAGCAGCTTGGTGGAGGAGGGGGCCTACGAGCAGTACTTC,CASSLVEEGAYEQYF
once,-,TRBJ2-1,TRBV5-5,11,TGTGCCAGCAGCTCCTACAATGAGCAGTTCTTC,CASSSYNEQFF
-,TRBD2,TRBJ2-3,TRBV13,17,TGTGCCAGCAGCACTCGTCTTGGACTAGCGGGCACAGATACGCAGTATTTT,CASSTRLGLAGTDTQYF
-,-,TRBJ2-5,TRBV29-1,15,TGCAGCGTGGGGACGGGTGGGCGACGGCAAGAGACCCAGTACTTC,CSVGTGGRRQETQYF
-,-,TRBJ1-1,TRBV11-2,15,TGTGCCAGCAGCTTTTCTCAACAGGAGTACACTGAAGCTTTCTTT,CASSFSQQEYTEAFF
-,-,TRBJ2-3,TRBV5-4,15,TGTGCCAGCAGCGGGAGGACCCTTTCACGGGATACGCAGTATTTT,CASSGRTLSRDTQYF
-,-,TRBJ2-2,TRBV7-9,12,TGTGCCAGCAGCTCCGGACTCGGGGAGCTGTTTTTT,CASSSGLGELFF
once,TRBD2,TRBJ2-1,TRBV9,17,TGTGCCAGCAGCGCCCCCCGGACTAGCGGGAGTCACAATGAGCAGTTCTTC,CASSAPRTSGSHNEQFF
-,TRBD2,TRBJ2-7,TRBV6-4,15,TGTGCCAGCAGTCCGGGACTAGCGGGAGTCTACGAGCAGTACTTC,CASSPGLAGVYEQYF
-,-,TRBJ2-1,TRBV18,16,TGTGCCAGCTCACCCTTCACTCCTACGACAGACAATGAGCAGTTCTTC,CASSPFTPTTDNEQFF
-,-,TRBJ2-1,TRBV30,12,TGTGCCTGGAGCTCCCGCTTAGGTGAGCAGTTCTTC,CAWSSRLGEQFF
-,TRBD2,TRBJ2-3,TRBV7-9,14,TGTGCCAGCAGCTCTAGCGGGAGCACAGATACGCAGTATTTT,CASSSSGSTDTQYF
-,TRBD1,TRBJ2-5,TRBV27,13,TGTGCCAGCAGTACCGACAGGGGCGAGACCCAGTACTTC,CASSTDRGETQYF
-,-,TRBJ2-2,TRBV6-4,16,TGTGCCAGCAGTGGACCATTCGGCAGGAACACCGGGGAGCTGTTTTTT,CASSGPFGRNTGELFF
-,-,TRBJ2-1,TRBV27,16,TGTGCCAGCAGTCCATTCCCGAACGGGAGCTTCGATGAGCAGTTCTTC,CASSPFPNGSFDEQFF
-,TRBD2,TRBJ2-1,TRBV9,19,TGTGCCAGCAGCGTAGGTCGGGACACACTAGCGGGAGACTACAATGAGCAGTTCTTC,CASSVGRDTLAGDYNEQFF
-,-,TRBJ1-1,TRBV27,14,TGTGCCAGCAGTTTATCGGCAGGGTGGACTGAAGCTTTCTTT,CASSLSAGWTEAFF
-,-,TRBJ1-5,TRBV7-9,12,TGTGCCAGCAGCTTAGATAATCAGCCCCAGCATTTT,CASSLDNQPQHF
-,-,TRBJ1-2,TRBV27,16,TGTGCCAGCAGTTTATCGCCGTCGGGCGCAATCTATGGCTACACCTTC,CASSLSPSGAIYGYTF
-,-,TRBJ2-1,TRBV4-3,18,TGCGCCAGCAGCCAAACCCAGGACACCCGGACCGGTCACAATGAGCAGTTCTTC,CASSQTQDTRTGHNEQFF
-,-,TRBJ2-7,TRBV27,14,TGTGCCAGCAGTTCTCCAGGACGGTTCTACGAGCAGTACTTC,CASSSPGRFYEQYF
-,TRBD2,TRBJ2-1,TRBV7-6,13,TGTGCCAGCTCCGGGACTAGCCTATACGAGCAGTTCTTC,CASSGTSLYEQFF
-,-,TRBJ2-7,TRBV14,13,TGTGCCAGCAGCCAAGGAGGGAACCACGAGCAGTACTTC,CASSQGGNHEQYF
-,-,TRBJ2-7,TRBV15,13,TGTGCCACCAGCGCTGGGGGATCCTACGAGCAGTACTTC,CATSAGGSYEQYF
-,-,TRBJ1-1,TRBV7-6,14,TGTGCCAGCAGCAACATCAGGGAAAACACTGAAGCTTTCTTT,CASSNIRENTEAFF
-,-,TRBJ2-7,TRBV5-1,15,TGCGCCAGCAGCTTGGTGTCAGGATCTTCCTACGAGCAGTACTTC,CASSLVSGSSYEQYF
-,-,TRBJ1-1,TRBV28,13,TGTGCCAGCATTCGACCAAGGGGGACTGAAGCTTTCTTT,CASIRPRGTEAFF
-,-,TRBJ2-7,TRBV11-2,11,TGTGCCAGCAGCTTGACCTACGAGCAGTACTTC,CASSLTYEQYF
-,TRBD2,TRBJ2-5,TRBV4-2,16,TGTGCCAGCAGCCTTGGGCTAGCGGGAATATCGGAGACCCAGTACTTC,CASSLGLAGISETQYF
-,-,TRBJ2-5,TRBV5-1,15,TGCGCCAGCAGCCTGGGAGCGGAGTCCATCGAGACCCAGTACTTC,CASSLGAESIETQYF
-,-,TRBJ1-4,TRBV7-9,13,TGTGCCAGCAGCTTGAGGGGACAAGAAAAACTGTTTTTT,CASSLRGQEKLFF
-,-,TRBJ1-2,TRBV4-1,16,TGCGCCAGCAGCCAAGTGCCCCAGGGAGGTATAGATGGCTACACCTTC,CASSQVPQGGIDGYTF
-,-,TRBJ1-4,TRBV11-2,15,TGTGCCAGCAGCTTAGTGGTTTCAGGTGCTGAAAAACTGTTTTTT,CASSLVVSGAEKLFF
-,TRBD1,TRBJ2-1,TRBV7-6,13,TGTGCCAGCAGCCAGGGACAGGACAATGAGCAGTTCTTC,CASSQGQDNEQFF
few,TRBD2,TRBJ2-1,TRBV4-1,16,TGCGCCAGCAGCCAGCTTAGCGGGAGGGTGAACAATGAGCAGTTCTTC,CASSQLSGRVNNEQFF
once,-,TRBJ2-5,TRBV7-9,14,TGTGCCAGCAGCTTAGCGGGAGATTGGGAGACCCAGTACTTC,CASSLAGDWETQYF
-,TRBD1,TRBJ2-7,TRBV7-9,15,TGTGCCAGCAGCTTCGTTCAGGGGGCGACCGACGAGCAGTACTTC,CASSFVQGATDEQYF
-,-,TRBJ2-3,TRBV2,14,TGTGCCAGCAGTCGGACGGCTAGCACAGATACGCAGTATTTT,CASSRTASTDTQYF
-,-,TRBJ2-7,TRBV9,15,TGTGCCAGCAGCCCCCCTCCCGGGGTCGAATACGAGCAGTACTTC,CASSPPPGVEYEQYF
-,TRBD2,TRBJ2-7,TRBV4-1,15,TGCGCCAGCAGCCAGGTCCTAGCGGGAGAATACGAGCAGTACTTC,CASSQVLAGEYEQYF
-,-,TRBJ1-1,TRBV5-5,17,TGTGCCAGCAGCCCCAGACCCCCGACAGCGAAACCGATTGAAGCTTTCTTT,CASSPRPPTAKPIEAFF
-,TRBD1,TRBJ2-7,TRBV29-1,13,TGCAGCGCCCGGACAGGCGCATGGGGAGAGCAGTACTTC,CSARTGAWGEQYF
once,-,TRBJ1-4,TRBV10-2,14,TGCGCTGTCGGGGCGGGGGCAACTAATGAAAAACTGTTTTTT,CAVGAGATNEKLFF
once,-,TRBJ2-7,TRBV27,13,TGTGCCAGCAGTTTCGGGACAAATTACGAGCAGTACTTC,CASSFGTNYEQYF
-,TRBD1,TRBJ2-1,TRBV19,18,TGTGCCAGTAGTATAGGGGGCCGACAGGGGGTCTCCTACAATGAGCAGTTCTTC,CASSIGGRQGVSYNEQFF